The subject of this entry is one T cell receptor (beta chain). What it binds is not known. Both 60 Vbeta primers and 13 Jbeta primers went into the PCR. Produced via immunoSEQ multiplex PCR; TCRdb's table is partial and in-frame only. The sample includes over 120,000 clones, around a tenth of them seen just once. The CDR3 is made up of 17 amino acids. In germline, CDR1 is PRHDT, CDR2 FYEKMQ (reference sequence). The V gene end was trimmed by 3 bases and the J gene end by 7 bases; junction bases not matched to a gene: 11. The entry originates in a study of cytomegalovirus exposure and HLA in healthy donors. Broader study findings: Being indistinguishable, some V segments were excluded, TRBV6-2 and TRBV6-3 among them.

J is TRBJ2-1 and V is TRBV13; 11 bases are a match to TRBD1. This clonotype was obtained from a man aged 50-59 years in good health and CMV-seronegative. The sequencing sample was made of PBMCs. CDR3 in DNA: TGTGCCAGCAGCTTCCGGACAGGGGGCGTTATAATTAATGAGCAGTTCTTC. It codes for CASSFRTGGVIINEQFF.